This passage covers 10 T cell receptor beta chains from one sample sequenced in a study of blood T cell repertoires in COVID-19. TCRdb's table, derived via immunoSEQ multiplex PCR, lists solely in-frame clones and lacks some. Here the sample spans approximately 280,000 clones, roughly 87% being singletons. The sequenced material came from peripheral blood. The receptors shown here come from a man aged 18-30 years with active or convalescent COVID-19.

The chain joins TRBV30 to TRBJ1-6, with a tentative D call TRBD1 (5 bases). CDR3 length: 15 residues. Germline V gene data show CDR1 as GTSNPN and CDR2 as SVGIG (reference sequence). Trimming shortened V by 4 bases and J by 3 bases, and 13 bases separated the two germline ends. The CDR3 reads CAWTFDSNYNSPLHF. CDR3 bases: TGTGCCTGGACCTTTGACAGCAACTATAATTCACCCCTCCACTTT.

This clone was observed a few times. V usage is TRBV5-1 and J usage is TRBJ1-1, with 10 bases that match TRBD1. The germline CDR1 and CDR2 sequences are SGHRS and YFSETQ. This CDR3 contains 15 residues. Trimming took 3 bases from V and 3 from J; bases not matched to a gene: 5. CDR3 DNA: TGCGCCAGCAGCTGGGGGGACAGGGGTTACACTGAAGCTTTCTTT. This sequence encodes CASSWGDRGYTEAFF.

The chain combines TRBV27 with TRBJ2-3; 8 positions match TRBD2. The CDR3 contains 16 residues. Germline CDR1 is MNHEY and CDR2 is SMNVEV (reference sequence). The junction had 11 bases not matched to a gene; V was cut back by 1 base and J by 8 bases. The CDR3 coding sequence is TGTGCCAGCAGTTTATTTCTCGGGGGGGCCACTGGTACGCAGTATTTT. It codes for CASSLFLGGATGTQYF.

The gene calls are TRBV7-2 and TRBJ2-4; D is unclear. There are 16 residues in the CDR3. Germline-derived CDR1 and CDR2 are SGHTA and FQGNSA. V dropped 1 base and J dropped 3 bases, with 13 bases sitting between them. CDR3 nucleotide sequence: TGTGCCAGCAGCTTAGAACCGCAGAACAACAAAAACATTCAGTACTTC. Protein product: CASSLEPQNNKNIQYF.

This chain uses TRBV4-2 with TRBJ2-5, with TRBD2 as a possible D gene (5 bases). This CDR3 spans 15 amino acids. Trimming shortened V by 0 bases and J by 2 bases, and 10 bases separated the two germline ends. The germline CDR1 and CDR2 sequences are LGHNA and YNFKEQ. CDR3 DNA: TGTGCCAGCAGCCAAGAGAGGGAAGGTCAAGAGACCCAGTACTTC. This gives the protein CASSQEREGQETQYF.

The chain carries TRBV7-9 and TRBJ2-7; a possible D gene is TRBD1 (6 bases). The CDR3 runs 13 residues. Germline V CDR1 and CDR2: SEHNR, FQNEAQ (reference sequence). V gave up 8 bases and J gave up 3 bases, with 14 bases separating them. DNA of the CDR3: TGTGCCAGCTCACCGGGACACAACTACGAGCAGTACTTC. It yields the protein CASSPGHNYEQYF. The entire variable domain, with the rest obtained from reference TRBV7-9 and TRBJ2-7, is as follows: DTGVSQNPRHKITKRGQNVTFRCDPISEHNRLYWYRQTLGQGPEFLTYFQNEAQLEKSRLLSDRFSAERPKGSFSTLEIQRTEQGDSAMYLCASSPGHNYEQYFGPGTRLTVT.

The chain is built from TRBV6-5 and TRBJ1-4, with 8 bases lining up with TRBD1. This CDR3 is 15 amino acids long. CDR1 and CDR2 from the germline V gene are MNHEY and SVGAGI. The junction had 9 bases not matched to a gene; V was cut back by 6 bases and J by 6 bases. The CDR3 is CASRRKDRADEKLFF. CDR3 nucleotide sequence: TGTGCCAGCAGACGGAAGGACAGGGCCGATGAAAAACTGTTTTTT.

This rearrangement joins TRBV12-5 to TRBJ1-1, with TRBD1 matching over 9 bases. In germline, CDR1 is LGHNT, CDR2 FRNRAP. The CDR3 loop spans 13 amino acids. V lost 6 bases to trimming and J lost 4 bases; unmatched junction nucleotides: 3. The CDR3 is CASGGQGSTEAFF. CDR3 in DNA: TGTGCTAGTGGCGGACAGGGGAGCACTGAAGCTTTCTTT. Full variable domain (missing parts from reference TRBV12-5 and TRBJ1-1): DARVTQTPRHKVTEMGQEVTMRCQPILGHNTVFWYRQTMMQGLELLAYFRNRAPLDDSGMPKDRFSAEMPDATLATLKIQPSEPRDSAVYFCASGGQGSTEAFFGQGTRLTVV.

The chain carries TRBV18 and TRBJ2-2, with 9 bases matching TRBD1. Trimming removed 1 base from V and 6 bases from J; junction bases left unmatched: 9. The CDR3 covers 17 residues. Germline V gene lookup returns CDR1 KGHSH and CDR2 LQKENI. In nucleotides, the CDR3 is TGTGCCAGCTCACCACGAACTGGGACAGGGCGGTCCGGGGAGCTGTTTTTT. Translated: CASSPRTGTGRSGELFF.

The chain joins TRBV19 to TRBJ1-1, with 8 positions matching TRBD1. The V and J ends lost 8 bases and 3 bases, in that order; junction bases with no gene match: 5. This CDR3 has 13 residues. Germline lookup yields CDR1 LNHDA and CDR2 SQIVND (reference sequence). The CDR3 loop reads CASSGGVDTEAFF. Written as DNA, the CDR3 is TGTGCCAGTTCAGGGGGCGTTGACACTGAAGCTTTCTTT.